This T cell receptor (beta chain) was found in a study of shared clonotypes between healthy human individuals. General study findings and limits: Of the naive CD4 clonotypes, approximately 5% were shared across a few donors. Generally, estimated richness proved larger in naive subsets than it did in memory subsets.

Deep-level settings were used for running the assay. Clones were sequenced by immunoSEQ multiplex PCR, and TCRdb holds only the in-frame ones, with some missing. This table holds approximately 1.1 million clones, approximately 80% found once. This clone was detected a few times. Its antigen remains unidentified. Trimming removed 3 bases at V and 3 bases at J, with 15 bases between. Germline V gene data show CDR1 as LNHDA and CDR2 as SQIVND (reference sequence). The length of the CDR3 is 15 residues. All donors were healthy HIV-negative adults lacking recent acute infections or vaccinations. This TCR came from a man aged 18 to 30 in good health. Some clones in this sample may be carry-over from other donors' samples. J is TRBJ2-7 and V is TRBV19, with D hard to call. The sequencing sample was made of memory CD4+ T cells from PBMCs. The subset: CD45RA-negative fraction. The CDR3 DNA follows: TGTGCCAGTAGTATGACCACCAAGACAAACTACGAGCAGTACTTC. It is translated as CASSMTTKTNYEQYF. The entire variable domain, with the rest obtained from reference TRBV19 and TRBJ2-7, is as follows: DGGITQSPKYLFRKEGQNVTLSCEQNLNHDAMYWYRQDPGQGLRLIYYSQIVNDFQKGDIAEGYSVSREKKESFPLTVTSAQKNPTAFYLCASSMTTKTNYEQYFGPGTRLTVT.